These T cell receptor beta chains were read from a single sample in a study of blood T cell repertoires in COVID-19. Profiled with immunoSEQ multiplex PCR; TCRdb holds only in-frame clones, not every one. This table has about 180,000 clones, around 85% appearing once. Sequencing used peripheral blood. Every receptor here comes from a man aged 65 to 85 with active or convalescent COVID-19. Each CDR3 is given without its conserved first and last residue.

J	V	CDR3
TRBJ1-4	TRBV30	AWSGLTFEKLF
TRBJ2-3	TRBV7-3	ASSLRAGEGDTQY
TRBJ1-2	TRBV12-3/TRBV12-4	ASRGQGVWGYT
TRBJ1-3	TRBV18	ASSPRLNSGNTIY
TRBJ1-1	TRBV4-3	ASSQDSSGDTEAF
TRBJ2-5	TRBV3-1/TRBV3-2	ASSQVSGSGRLNSEETQY
TRBJ1-1	TRBV20-1	SAPDRVEAF
TRBJ1-1	TRBV7-8	ASSKNRVTEAF
TRBJ2-7	TRBV5-1	ASSFSGSGSYEQY
TRBJ1-3	TRBV7-9	ASSLALQGSQNTIY
TRBJ2-3	TRBV10-2	ASNNRDTQY
TRBJ2-3	TRBV9	ASSVRGADTQY
TRBJ2-3	TRBV5-1	ASSLATSGVPDTQY
TRBJ2-3	TRBV2	ASTLEADTQY
TRBJ1-4	TRBV29-1	SGGRGPNEKLF
TRBJ2-3	TRBV10-1	ASSEERGNTDTQY
TRBJ2-7	TRBV18	ASSPLAQIGRSSYEQY
TRBJ2-5	TRBV10-3	AIKGQSGETQY
TRBJ2-3	TRBV10-3	AISGGGRWTDTQY
TRBJ1-5	TRBV7-2	ASSTSSNQPQH
TRBJ2-1	TRBV6-5	ASKATGSPYNEQF
TRBJ2-1	TRBV3-1/TRBV3-2	ASSQEAAGRYNEQF
TRBJ1-1	TRBV19	ASTVPQGARTEAF
TRBJ1-1	TRBV6-2/TRBV6-3	ASSYAPPGLGTEAF
TRBJ1-1	TRBV12-5	ASGLQGYTEAF
TRBJ2-4	TRBV11-3	ASSLEGWLASATGNIQY
TRBJ1-1	TRBV28	ASSLFGREAF
TRBJ1-2	TRBV18	ASSPLEGENGYT
TRBJ2-7	TRBV15	ATSPAEAYEQY
TRBJ1-1	TRBV6-2/TRBV6-3	ASSYRQSMNTEAF
TRBJ1-2	TRBV5-1	ASSLHRNANYGYT
TRBJ1-2	TRBV27	ASSPRDWDSRARGYT
TRBJ2-7	TRBV7-3	ASSNYRGSEQY
TRBJ1-6	TRBV7-2	ASSWSEGQGFSPLH
TRBJ1-2	TRBV18	ASSPNDRIDYGYT
TRBJ2-7	TRBV28	ASSFPDRTLEQY
TRBJ1-2	TRBV18	ASSPGRGEYGYT
TRBJ2-1	TRBV19	ASSSGTSGSYNEQF